This passage covers 19 T cell receptor beta chains from one sample sequenced in a study of blood T cell repertoires in COVID-19. The table came from immunoSEQ multiplex PCR; TCRdb's copy has only in-frame clones and leaves some out. The table lists approximately 89,000 clones, around 92% of them singletons. The sample taken for sequencing was peripheral blood. The receptors originated from a woman in her fifties or sixties with active COVID-19.

The chain is built from TRBV9 and TRBJ2-1, with 13 bases aligning to TRBD2. The CDR3 has 17 amino acids. V dropped 2 bases and J dropped 7; count of bases not matched to a gene: 9. Germline V gene sequence: CDR1 SGDLS, CDR2 YYNGEE. The CDR3 loop reads CASSVEGLAGTENEQFF. CDR3 in DNA: TGTGCCAGCAGCGTCGAGGGACTAGCGGGGACCGAGAATGAGCAGTTCTTC.

The chain links TRBV9 to TRBJ2-7; D perhaps matches TRBD1 (6 bases). Germline lookup yields CDR1 SGDLS and CDR2 YYNGEE. The V gene lost 4 bases and the J gene lost 3 bases, with 20 bases spanning the gap. This CDR3 has 16 residues. The CDR3 spells CASSLKGEFPNYEQYF. In DNA form, the CDR3 reads TGTGCCAGCAGCCTTAAGGGGGAATTCCCAAACTACGAGCAGTACTTC.

The V and J genes are TRBV12-1 and TRBJ1-5. TRBV12-1 counts as a pseudogene. The CDR3 totals 15 residues. The CDR3 coding sequence is TGTGCCAGCAGCGGACGGGACTCGGTGAGCGAGCCCCAGCATTTT. Translating gives CASSGRDSVSEPQHF.

This clone was detected once. The chain links TRBV10-2 to TRBJ2-7, with TRBD2 matching over 8 bases. Germline trimming cut 3 bases from V and 0 bases from J; bases unmatched to any gene: 4. This CDR3 has 15 amino acids. Germline assignment: CDR1 WSHSY and CDR2 SAAADI. The CDR3 reads CASSDRSGGSYEQYF. CDR3 bases: TGCGCCAGCAGTGACCGCAGCGGGGGCTCCTACGAGCAGTACTTC.

The rearrangement joins TRBV2 to TRBJ1-4; D perhaps matches TRBD1 (6 bases). Looked up from germline, CDR1 is SNHLY and CDR2 is FYNNEI. The CDR3 length is 15 residues. V dropped 6 bases and J dropped 3 bases, with 14 bases sitting between them. Here the CDR3 DNA reads TGTGCCAGCAGATTACAGGGATTAGCTAATGAAAAACTGTTTTTT. Its protein product is CASRLQGLANEKLFF.

This sequence joins TRBV14 and TRBJ2-1; no firm D call. CDR1 is SGHDN and CDR2 is FVKESK in the germline V gene. This CDR3 has 13 amino acids. Trimming shortened V by 1 base and J by 7 bases, and 8 bases separated the two germline ends. The DNA of the CDR3 is TGTGCCAGCAGCCAAGTCGGCAGGAATGAGCAGTTCTTC. Translation: CASSQVGRNEQFF.

V and J are TRBV7-3 and TRBJ2-3, with TRBD2 as a possible D gene (5 bases). The V end was cut by 3 bases, the J end by 1 base, with 8 bases between. Germline values: CDR1 SGHTA, CDR2 FQGTGA. This CDR3 has 14 residues. The CDR3, as DNA: TGTGCCAGCAGCTTCGCGCGGGGCACAGATACGCAGTATTTT. Translating it yields CASSFARGTDTQYF.

The V gene is TRBV9, the J gene TRBJ2-1; 8 nucleotides line up with TRBD2. Trimming took 0 bases from V and 5 from J; bases not matched to a gene: 4. This CDR3 has 15 residues. Germline V gene sequence: CDR1 SGDLS, CDR2 YYNGEE. CDR3 residues: CASSVASGLDNEQFF. The CDR3 DNA reads as TGTGCCAGCAGCGTAGCTAGCGGGCTGGACAATGAGCAGTTCTTC.

The chain recombines TRBV9 with TRBJ1-6; D is perhaps TRBD1 (6 bases). Germline CDR1 SGDLS, CDR2 YYNGEE. This CDR3 spans 15 amino acids. V lost 3 bases, J lost 9 bases, and 16 bases lay in between. The CDR3 DNA sequence: TGTGCCAGCAGCGAAGGGGGGGGGAAGAGTTCACCCCTCCACTTT. As protein: CASSEGGGKSSPLHF.

This chain connects TRBV24-1 to TRBJ2-5; 11 bases match TRBD2. This CDR3 spans 15 amino acids. In germline, CDR1 is KGHDR, CDR2 SFDVKD. The ends lost 3 bases at V and 5 bases at J; junction bases unmatched: 4. The CDR3 sequence is CATSDQLAGEETQYF. DNA for the CDR3: TGTGCCACCAGTGATCAACTAGCGGGGGAGGAGACCCAGTACTTC.

This clone has a single count. The V call is TRBV3-1 (or the pseudogene TRBV3-2), the J call TRBJ2-7, with 9 bases lining up with TRBD1. Losses at the gene ends were 1 base for V and 1 base for J; bases not matched to a gene: 8. The germline V gene encodes CDR1 LGHDT and CDR2 YNNKEL (reference sequence). The CDR3 has 17 amino acids. CDR3 in DNA: TGTGCCAGCAGCCAAGGGATTACCGGGACAGGGTCCTACGAGCAGTACTTC. Translating it yields CASSQGITGTGSYEQYF.

This clone was picked up one time. CDR3 sequence (DNA): TGTGCCTGTTTCTCAGCGGGGGGGCGGTACGAGCAGTACTTC. Its protein product is CACFSAGGRYEQYF. V is TRBV30 and J is TRBJ2-7; 10 bases fit TRBD2. Germline CDR1 and CDR2: GTSNPN and SVGIG (reference sequence). V trimming: 6 bases; J trimming: 4 bases; junction bases outside the gene matches: 9. This CDR3 region has 14 residues.

This chain joins TRBV24-1 and TRBJ2-7; D perhaps matches TRBD2 (6 bases). The CDR3 has 13 residues. Germline V gene data show CDR1 as KGHDR and CDR2 as SFDVKD. Trimming took 3 bases from V and 6 from J, leaving 11 bases between them. In nucleotides, the CDR3 is TGTGCCACCAGTGATCCCCAGGGAGGCGAGCAGTACTTC. Translated, it gives CATSDPQGGEQYF.

CDR3 amino acids: CASSLRPGQYYEQYF. The CDR3 nucleotides are TGTGCCAGCAGTTTACGGCCGGGACAGTACTACGAGCAGTACTTC. V usage is TRBV27 and J usage is TRBJ2-7, with 7 bases identical to TRBD1. This CDR3 is built from 15 residues. CDR1 is MNHEY, CDR2 SMNVEV, per germline (reference sequence). Germline trimming cut 2 bases from V and 3 bases from J; bases unmatched to any gene: 7.

V is TRBV12-3 or TRBV12-4 and J is TRBJ2-5; a weak D match, TRBD2 (6 bases). The CDR3 totals 13 residues. The V and J ends lost 5 bases and 3 bases respectively, with 10 bases between them. The CDR3 reads CASSNRGEETQYF. CDR3 coding DNA: TGTGCCAGCAGTAACCGCGGGGAAGAGACCCAGTACTTC.

The chain has TRBV14 and TRBJ1-1, with D maybe TRBD1 (5 bases). Germline lookup yields CDR1 SGHDN and CDR2 FVKESK. This CDR3 has 15 residues. Trimming took off 0 bases at V and 5 bases at J, with 13 bases between the two ends. CDR3 sequence (DNA): TGTGCCAGCAGCCAAGATCGGGCAGGGCGAACTGAAGCTTTCTTT. Translated: CASSQDRAGRTEAFF.

The chain carries TRBV19 and TRBJ1-2; perhaps TRBD1 as D (6 bases). This CDR3 is built from 14 residues. Looked up from germline, CDR1 is LNHDA and CDR2 is SQIVND (reference sequence). V gave up 3 bases and J gave up 10 bases, with 18 bases separating them. Here the CDR3 reads CASSIYRGGEDYTF. DNA for the CDR3: TGTGCCAGTAGTATTTACCGAGGGGGTGAGGACTACACCTTC.

This clone appeared a single time. The V and J genes are TRBV5-4 and TRBJ2-1; D gene uncertain. The CDR3 runs to 15 residues. Germline CDR1 SGHNT, CDR2 YYREEE (reference sequence). The V end lost 0 bases, the J end lost 5 bases, and 12 bases lay between the germline ends. CDR3 DNA: TGTGCCAGCAGCTTGGGGCTAGTCCTAGACAATGAGCAGTTCTTC. Its protein is CASSLGLVLDNEQFF.

The chain has TRBV3-1 (or the pseudogene TRBV3-2) and TRBJ2-2; a possible D gene is TRBD2 (5 bases). The CDR3 totals 13 residues. V lost 3 bases, J lost 6 bases, and 8 bases lay in between. Looked up from germline, CDR1 is LGHDT and CDR2 is YNNKEL (reference sequence). CDR3 DNA sequence: TGTGCCAGCAGCCATAGAGGGCCCGGGGAGCTGTTTTTT. Translating it yields CASSHRGPGELFF.